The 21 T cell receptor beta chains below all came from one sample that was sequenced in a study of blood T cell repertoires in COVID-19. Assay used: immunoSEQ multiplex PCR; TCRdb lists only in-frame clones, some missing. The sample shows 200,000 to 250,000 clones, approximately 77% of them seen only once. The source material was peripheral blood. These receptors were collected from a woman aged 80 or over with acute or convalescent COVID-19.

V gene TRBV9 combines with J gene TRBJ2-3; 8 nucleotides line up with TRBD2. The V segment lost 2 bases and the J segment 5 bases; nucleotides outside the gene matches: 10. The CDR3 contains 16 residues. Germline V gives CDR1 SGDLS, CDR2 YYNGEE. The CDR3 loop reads CASSVSHGGVVDTQYF. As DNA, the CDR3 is TGTGCCAGCAGCGTTTCTCACGGGGGGGTCGTAGATACGCAGTATTTT.

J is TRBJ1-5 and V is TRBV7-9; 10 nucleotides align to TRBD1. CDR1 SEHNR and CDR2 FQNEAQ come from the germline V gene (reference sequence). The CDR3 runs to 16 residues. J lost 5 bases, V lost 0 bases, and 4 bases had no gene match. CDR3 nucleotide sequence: TGTGCCAGCAGCTTAGCCACCGGGACAGGGGATCAGCCCCAGCATTTT. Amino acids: CASSLATGTGDQPQHF.

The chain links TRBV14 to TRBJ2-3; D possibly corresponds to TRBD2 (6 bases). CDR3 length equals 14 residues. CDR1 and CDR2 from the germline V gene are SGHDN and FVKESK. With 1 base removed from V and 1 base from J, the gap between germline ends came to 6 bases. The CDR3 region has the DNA TGTGCCAGCAGCCAAGGCGGGGGCACAGATACGCAGTATTTT. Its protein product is CASSQGGGTDTQYF.

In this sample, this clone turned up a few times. The CDR3 here is CASTSGQGDTGELFF. For the CDR3, the DNA is TGTGCCAGCACCTCGGGACAGGGCGACACCGGGGAGCTGTTTTTT. The V gene is TRBV11-3, the J gene TRBJ2-2; 9 bases line up with TRBD1. This CDR3 comprises 15 residues. The junction had 6 bases not matched to a gene; V was cut back by 7 bases and J by 3 bases. CDR1 and CDR2 from the germline V gene are SGHNT and YENEEA.

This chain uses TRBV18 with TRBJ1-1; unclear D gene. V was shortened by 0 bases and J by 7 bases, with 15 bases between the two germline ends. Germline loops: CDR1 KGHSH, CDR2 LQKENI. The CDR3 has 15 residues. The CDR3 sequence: CASSPPGLTPFEAFF. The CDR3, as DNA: TGTGCCAGCTCACCACCCGGACTTACTCCATTTGAAGCTTTCTTT.

The chain's CDR3 is CASSQGTSDYEQYF. As DNA, the CDR3 is TGTGCCAGCAGCCAAGGGACTAGTGACTACGAGCAGTACTTC. This sequence joins TRBV3-1 (or the pseudogene TRBV3-2) and TRBJ2-7; 7 nucleotides align to TRBD2. CDR1 LGHDT and CDR2 YNNKEL come from the germline V gene (reference sequence). This CDR3 region has 14 residues. V was clipped by 1 base and J by 3 bases; unmatched bases: 3.

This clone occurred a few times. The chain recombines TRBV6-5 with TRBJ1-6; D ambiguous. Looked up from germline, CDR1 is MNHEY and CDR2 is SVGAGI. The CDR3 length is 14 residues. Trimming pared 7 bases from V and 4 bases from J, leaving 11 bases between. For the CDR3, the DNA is TGTGCCAGCACCCCTAGCCCGTATAATTCACCCCTCCACTTT. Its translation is CASTPSPYNSPLHF.

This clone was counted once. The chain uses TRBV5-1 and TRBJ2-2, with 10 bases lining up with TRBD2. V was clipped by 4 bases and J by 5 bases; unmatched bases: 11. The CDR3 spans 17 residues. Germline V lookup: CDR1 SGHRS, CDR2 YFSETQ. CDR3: CASSPRASGGGTGELFF. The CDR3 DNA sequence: TGCGCCAGCAGCCCCCGAGCTAGCGGGGGAGGTACCGGGGAGCTGTTTTTT.

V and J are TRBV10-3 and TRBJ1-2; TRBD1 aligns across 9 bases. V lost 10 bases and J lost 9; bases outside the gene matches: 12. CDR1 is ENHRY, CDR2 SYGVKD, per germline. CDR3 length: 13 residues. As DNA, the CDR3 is TGTGCCACCACGGTCGGGACAGGGAGAAGCTACACCTTC. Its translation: CATTVGTGRSYTF.

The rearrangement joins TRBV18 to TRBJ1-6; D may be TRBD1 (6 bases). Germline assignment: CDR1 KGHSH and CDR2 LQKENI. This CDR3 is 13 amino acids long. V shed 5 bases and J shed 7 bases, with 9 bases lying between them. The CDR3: CASSEDRNSPLHF. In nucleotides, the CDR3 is TGTGCCAGCTCAGAAGACAGGAATTCACCCCTCCACTTT.

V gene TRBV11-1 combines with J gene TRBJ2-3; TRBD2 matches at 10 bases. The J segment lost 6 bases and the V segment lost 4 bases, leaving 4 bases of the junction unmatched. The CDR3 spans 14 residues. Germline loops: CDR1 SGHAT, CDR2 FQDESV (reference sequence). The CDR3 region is CASSYTSGDDTQYF. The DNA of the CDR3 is TGTGCCAGCAGCTACACTAGCGGGGATGATACGCAGTATTTT.

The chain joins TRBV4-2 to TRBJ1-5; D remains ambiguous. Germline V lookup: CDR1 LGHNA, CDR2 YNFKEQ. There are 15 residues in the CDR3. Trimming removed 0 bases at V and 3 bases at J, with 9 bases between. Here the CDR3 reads CASSQDDGYNQPQHF. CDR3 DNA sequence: TGTGCCAGCAGCCAAGATGACGGGTACAATCAGCCCCAGCATTTT.

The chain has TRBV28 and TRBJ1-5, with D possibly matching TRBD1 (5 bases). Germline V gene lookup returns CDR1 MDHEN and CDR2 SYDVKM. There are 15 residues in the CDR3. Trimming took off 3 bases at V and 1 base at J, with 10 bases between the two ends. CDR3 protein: CASSFARGSNQPQHF. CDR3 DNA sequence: TGTGCCAGCAGTTTTGCCCGGGGGAGCAATCAGCCCCAGCATTTT.

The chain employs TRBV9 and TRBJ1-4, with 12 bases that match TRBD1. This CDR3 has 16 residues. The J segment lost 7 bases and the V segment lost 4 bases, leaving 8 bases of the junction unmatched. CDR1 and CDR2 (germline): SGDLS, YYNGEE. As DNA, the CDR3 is TGTGCCAGCAGCATGGGGACAGGGGGCTTGGGTGAAAAACTGTTTTTT. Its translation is CASSMGTGGLGEKLFF. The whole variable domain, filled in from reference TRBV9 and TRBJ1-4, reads DSGVTQTPKHLITATGQRVTLRCSPRSGDLSVYWYQQSLDQGLQFLIQYYNGEERAKGNILERFSAQQFPDLHSELNLSSLELGDSALYFCASSMGTGGLGEKLFFGSGTQLSVL.

The CDR3 sequence: CASSLSGGVETQYF. In DNA, the CDR3 is TGTGCCAGCAGTTTAAGCGGGGGTGTGGAGACCCAGTACTTC. The gene calls are TRBV3-1 (or the pseudogene TRBV3-2) and TRBJ2-5, with 8 bases aligning to TRBD2. Germline CDR1 is LGHDT and CDR2 is YNNKEL (reference sequence). V lost 6 bases, J lost 5 bases, and 8 bases stayed unmatched. The CDR3 totals 14 residues.

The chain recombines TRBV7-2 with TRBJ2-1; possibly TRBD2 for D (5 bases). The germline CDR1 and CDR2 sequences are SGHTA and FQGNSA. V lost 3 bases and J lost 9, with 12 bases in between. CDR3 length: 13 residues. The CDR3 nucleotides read TGTGCCAGCAGCTTGCCACCCCGGGGTGAGCAGTTCTTC. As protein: CASSLPPRGEQFF.

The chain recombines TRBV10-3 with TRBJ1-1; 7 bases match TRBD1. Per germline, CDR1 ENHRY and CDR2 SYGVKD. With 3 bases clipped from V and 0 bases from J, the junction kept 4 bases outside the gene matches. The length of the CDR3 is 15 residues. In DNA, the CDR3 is TGTGCCATCAGTGAAGGACAGGCGATGAACACTGAAGCTTTCTTT. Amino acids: CAISEGQAMNTEAFF.

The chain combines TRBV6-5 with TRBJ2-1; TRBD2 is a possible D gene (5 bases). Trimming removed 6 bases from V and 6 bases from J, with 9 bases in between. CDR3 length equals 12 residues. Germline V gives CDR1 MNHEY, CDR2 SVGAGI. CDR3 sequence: CASSPRVNEQFF. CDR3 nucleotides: TGTGCCAGCAGCCCGAGGGTCAATGAGCAGTTCTTC.

CDR3 sequence: CASSYDGRGQGTGELFF. CDR3 in DNA: TGTGCCAGCAGCTATGACGGGCGGGGTCAGGGCACCGGGGAGCTGTTTTTT. The chain uses TRBV7-9 and TRBJ2-2; maybe TRBD2 (6 bases). Germline V CDR1 and CDR2: SEHNR, FQNEAQ (reference sequence). Trimming left V 4 bases short and J 4 bases short, with 19 bases between. CDR3 length: 17 residues.

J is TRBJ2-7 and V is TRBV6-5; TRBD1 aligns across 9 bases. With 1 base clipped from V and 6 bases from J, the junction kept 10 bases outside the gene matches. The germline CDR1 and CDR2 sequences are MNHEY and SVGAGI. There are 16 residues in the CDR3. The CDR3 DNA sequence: TGTGCCAGCAGTTACTTCGGCGCACAGGGGGCCGGCGAGCAGTACTTC. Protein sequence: CASSYFGAQGAGEQYF.

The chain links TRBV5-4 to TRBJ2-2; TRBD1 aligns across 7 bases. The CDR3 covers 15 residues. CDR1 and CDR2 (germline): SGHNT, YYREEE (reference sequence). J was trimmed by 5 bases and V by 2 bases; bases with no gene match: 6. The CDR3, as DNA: TGTGCCAGCAGCTTAACAGGGGCTTGGACCGGGGAGCTGTTTTTT. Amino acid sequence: CASSLTGAWTGELFF.